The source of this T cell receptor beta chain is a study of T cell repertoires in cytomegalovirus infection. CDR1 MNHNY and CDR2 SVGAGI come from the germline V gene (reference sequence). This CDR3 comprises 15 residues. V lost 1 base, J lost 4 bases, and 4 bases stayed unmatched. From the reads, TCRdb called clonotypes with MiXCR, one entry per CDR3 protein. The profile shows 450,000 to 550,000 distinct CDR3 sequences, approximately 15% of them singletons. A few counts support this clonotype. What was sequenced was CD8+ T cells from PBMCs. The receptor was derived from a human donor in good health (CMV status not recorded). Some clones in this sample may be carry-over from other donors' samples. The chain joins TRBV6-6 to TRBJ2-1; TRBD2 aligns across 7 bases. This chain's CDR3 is CASSYFGGDYNEQFF. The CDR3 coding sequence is TGTGCCAGCAGTTACTTTGGGGGGGATTACAATGAGCAGTTCTTC.